This is a list of T cell receptor beta chains from one sample in a study of spatial heterogeneity in lung cancer. TCRdb reprocessed the 5' RACE reads via MiXCR and lists one record per CDR3 protein. Altogether about 85,000 distinct CDR3 sequences are present, about a fifth being singletons, with the ten largest covering about 6.8%. Sequencing was performed on PBMCs, taken at surgery. Receptors were obtained from a male donor with early-stage non-small cell lung cancer. The CDR3 runs from the conserved cysteine through the conserved F or W. A D gene is named only where the DNA matches it firmly. Not all rows give a size; the values are once, few, many and, for expanded clones, a class.

v_call,d_call,clone_size,j_call,cdr3_aa,cdr3_nt
TRBV28,TRBD1,.,TRBJ2-5,CASRPFTPGQGMETQYF,TGTGCCAGCAGGCCGTTTACACCGGGACAGGGTATGGAGACCCAGTACTTC
TRBV18,.,.,TRBJ1-5,CASSRGGSQPQHF,TGTGCCAGCTCACGAGGGGGGAGCCAGCCCCAGCATTTT
TRBV7-3,.,.,TRBJ1-1,CASSVTGPPTEAFF,TGTGCCAGCAGCGTAACCGGGCCCCCCACTGAAGCTTTCTTT
TRBV7-3,.,.,TRBJ2-7,CASSPEGYGHEQYF,TGTGCCAGCAGCCCAGAGGGCTATGGCCACGAGCAGTACTTC
TRBV24-1,.,many,TRBJ2-2,CATEGLLGSGELFF,TGTGCCACCGAGGGGTTGTTGGGCAGCGGGGAGCTGTTTTTT
TRBV28,.,few,TRBJ1-1,CASRGLQGNTEAFF,TGTGCCAGCAGGGGCTTACAGGGTAACACTGAAGCTTTCTTT
TRBV28,TRBD1,few,TRBJ1-5,CASTLGTGTSQPQHF,TGTGCCAGCACCCTGGGGACAGGGACGAGTCAGCCCCAGCATTTT
TRBV20-1,.,.,TRBJ1-1,CSARDRITEAFF,TGCAGTGCTAGAGATCGGATCACTGAAGCTTTCTTT
TRBV10-3,.,many,TRBJ1-2,CAIRDGTVYGYTF,TGTGCCATCAGGGACGGGACGGTCTATGGCTACACCTTC
TRBV9,.,few,TRBJ1-2,CASSADSSDGYTF,TGTGCCAGCAGCGCCGACAGCTCCGATGGCTACACCTTC